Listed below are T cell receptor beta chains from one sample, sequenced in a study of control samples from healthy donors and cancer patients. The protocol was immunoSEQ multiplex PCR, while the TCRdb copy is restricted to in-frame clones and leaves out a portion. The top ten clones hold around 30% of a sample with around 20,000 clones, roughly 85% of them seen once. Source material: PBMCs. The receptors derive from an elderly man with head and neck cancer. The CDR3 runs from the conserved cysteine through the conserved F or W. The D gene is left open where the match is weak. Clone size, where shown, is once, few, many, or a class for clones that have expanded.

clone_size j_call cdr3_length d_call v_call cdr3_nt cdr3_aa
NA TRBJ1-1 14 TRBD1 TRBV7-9 TGTGCCAGCAGCTCAGGACAGGGGTGGTCTGAAGCTTTCTTT CASSSGQGWSEAFF
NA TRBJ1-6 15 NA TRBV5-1 TGCGCCAGCAGCTTGGATGACCTTAGGGATTCACCCCTCCACTTT CASSLDDLRDSPLHF
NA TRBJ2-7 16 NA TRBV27 TGTGCCAGCAGTCCCTTAAGGGGCCTTCTCCCGGAGGAGCAGTACTTC CASSPLRGLLPEEQYF
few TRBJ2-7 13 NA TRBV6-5 TGTGCCAGCAGTTACGGAGATAAGTACGAGCAGTACTTC CASSYGDKYEQYF
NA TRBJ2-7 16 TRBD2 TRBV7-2 TGTGCCAGCAGCTTGACTAGCGGGCTGAGCTCCTACGAGCAGTACTTC CASSLTSGLSSYEQYF
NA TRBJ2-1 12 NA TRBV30 TGTGCCTGGAGGGTCGATTACAATGAGCAGTTCTTC CAWRVDYNEQFF
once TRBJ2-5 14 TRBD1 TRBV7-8 TGTGCCAGCATCCGGACAGGGAGCGGGGAGACCCAGTACTTC CASIRTGSGETQYF
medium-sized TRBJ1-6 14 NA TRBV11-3 TGTGCCAGCAGCTTAGGGGCGTCGGATTCACCCCTCCACTTT CASSLGASDSPLHF
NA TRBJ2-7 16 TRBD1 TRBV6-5 TGTGCCAGCAGTTACTCGACCCCGGGACAGGGCTACGAGCAGTACTTC CASSYSTPGQGYEQYF
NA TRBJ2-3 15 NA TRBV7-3 TGTGCCAGCAGCTTCCAGGGCACCCCAGGGGATACGCAGTATTTT CASSFQGTPGDTQYF
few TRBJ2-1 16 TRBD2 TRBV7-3 TGTGCCAGCAGCCGGGGACTAGGGGAGGGATACAATGAGCAGTTCTTC CASSRGLGEGYNEQFF
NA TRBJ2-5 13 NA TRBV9 TGTGCCAGCACTCCGGGACTGGGAGAGACCCAGTACTTC CASTPGLGETQYF
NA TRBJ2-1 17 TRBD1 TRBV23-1 TGCGCCAGCAGTCAGGGTCCCTGGACAGGGGGCAGGAATGAGCAGTTCTTC CASSQGPWTGGRNEQFF
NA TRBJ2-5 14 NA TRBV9 TGTGCCAGCAGCCCTGGACTAACCCCGGGGACCCAGTACTTC CASSPGLTPGTQYF